The 32 T cell receptor beta chains reported below all come from one sample, sequenced in a study of CD8+ T cells in alopecia areata. Following RNA extraction, reverse transcription yielded cDNA that acted as the sequencing template. Assay: immunoSEQ multiplex PCR; the TCRdb copy retains only in-frame clones and omits some. Of more than 100,000 clones listed, around 84% are singletons. As to treatment: oral pan-JAK inhibitor, 5-10 mg twice daily. The material was CD8+ T cells sorted from blood, obtained at roughly week 30, from a patient treated with tofacitinib. The receptors were sampled from a human donor with alopecia areata.

J is TRBJ1-2 and V is TRBV11-2, with TRBD1 matching 7 bases. V lost 5 bases to trimming and J lost 4 bases; unmatched junction nucleotides: 7. This CDR3 region has 14 residues. Germline-derived CDR1 and CDR2 are SGHAT and FQNNGV. This CDR3 is CASSRTGVGYGYTF. DNA for the CDR3: TGTGCCAGCAGCCGAACAGGGGTCGGCTATGGCTACACCTTC.

V usage is TRBV19 and J usage is TRBJ2-3, with a weak D call TRBD2 (5 bases). Trimming left V 1 base short and J 2 bases short, with 10 bases between. Per germline, CDR1 LNHDA and CDR2 SQIVND (reference sequence). The CDR3 totals 15 residues. CDR3 sequence: CASSIGPGYTDTQYF. In DNA, the CDR3 is TGTGCCAGTAGTATAGGTCCGGGATACACAGATACGCAGTATTTT.

V and J are TRBV10-2 and TRBJ1-1; unclear D gene. V gave up 0 bases and J gave up 11 bases, with 10 bases separating them. CDR1 is WSHSY and CDR2 is SAAADI in the germline V gene. This CDR3 has 12 residues. The CDR3 reads CASSESKRAAFF. CDR3 in DNA: TGCGCCAGCAGTGAGTCCAAGAGGGCGGCTTTCTTT.

V gene TRBV19 combines with J gene TRBJ2-7; TRBD1 aligns across 8 bases. The CDR3 length is 14 residues. V lost 5 bases to trimming and J lost 6 bases; unmatched junction nucleotides: 9. The germline gives CDR1 LNHDA, CDR2 SQIVND (reference sequence). The CDR3 here is CASSATPGGVEQYF. As DNA, the CDR3 is TGTGCCAGTAGTGCCACCCCAGGGGGCGTCGAGCAGTACTTC.

The CDR3 DNA is TGTGCCAGCAGCTTGGGACAGGGGGCCCTTAACTATGGCTACACCTTC. Its protein is CASSLGQGALNYGYTF. The chain uses TRBV5-6 and TRBJ1-2; 10 nucleotides align to TRBD1. This CDR3 has 16 residues. With V trimmed by 0 bases and J by 1 base, 3 bases remained unmatched. CDR1 and CDR2 from the germline V gene are SGHDT and YYEEEE.

The J gene is TRBJ2-7, the V gene TRBV12-5; D ambiguous. V gave up 6 bases and J gave up 1 base, with 7 bases separating them. The CDR3 sequence is 12 residues long. Germline values: CDR1 LGHNT, CDR2 FRNRAP. CDR3 DNA: TGTGCTAGTGGGGGCGGTTCCTACGAGCAGTACTTC. Translation gives CASGGGSYEQYF.

The gene calls are TRBV29-1 and TRBJ2-7, with D tentatively TRBD1 (5 bases). Trimming shortened V by 7 bases and J by 6 bases, and 22 bases separated the two germline ends. Germline CDR1 SQVTM, CDR2 ANQGSEA. The CDR3 spans 14 residues. For the CDR3, the DNA is TGCAGCGCTCGACGCCAGGGTCGTATAAGCGAGCAGTACTTC. Protein sequence: CSARRQGRISEQYF.

This clone was observed once. The chain is built from TRBV7-4 and TRBJ2-6, with 7 bases matching TRBD1. The germline CDR1 and CDR2 sequences are SGHVT and SQSDAQ. The V segment lost 5 bases and the J segment 3 bases; nucleotides outside the gene matches: 16. The CDR3 runs to 19 residues. The CDR3 DNA is TGTGCCAGCAGCACGTTAGACAGGGAAGCGGCGCGTGGGGCCAACGTCCTGACTTTC. It encodes CASSTLDREAARGANVLTF.

The rearrangement links TRBV7-9 to TRBJ2-2; 7 positions agree with TRBD1. V was clipped by 5 bases and J by 3 bases; unmatched bases: 9. There are 16 residues in the CDR3. Germline CDR1 is SEHNR and CDR2 is FQNEAQ (reference sequence). Here the CDR3 reads CASSASPGGHTGELFF. The CDR3, as DNA: TGTGCCAGCAGCGCTAGTCCAGGGGGTCACACCGGGGAGCTGTTTTTT.

The chain employs TRBV6-5 and TRBJ1-2; tentatively, D is TRBD1 (5 bases). The V end was cut by 10 bases, the J end by 2 bases, with 17 bases between. CDR1 is MNHEY and CDR2 is SVGAGI in the germline V gene. The CDR3 sequence is 14 residues long. CDR3 DNA: TGTGCCACCACCTGGGGGAAACCAAACTATGGCTACACCTTC. The encoded protein is CATTWGKPNYGYTF.

The CDR3 DNA reads TGTGCCAGCAGTGCAGGGGGAAACGAGCAGTACTTC. This gives the protein CASSAGGNEQYF. The V gene is TRBV27, the J gene TRBJ2-7; 7 nucleotides line up with TRBD1. V gave up 5 bases and J gave up 5 bases; unmatched junction bases: 3. This CDR3 is 12 amino acids long. Germline lookup yields CDR1 MNHEY and CDR2 SMNVEV (reference sequence).

The V and J genes are TRBV9 and TRBJ1-3; D not resolved. This CDR3 is 11 amino acids long. Germline V CDR1 and CDR2: SGDLS, YYNGEE. V was pared by 3 bases and J by 14 bases, with 12 bases between. DNA for the CDR3: TGTGCCAGCAGCGGCGCCCGCCTGTTATATTTT. This gives the protein CASSGARLLYF.

Only one count was recorded for this clone. The V and J genes are TRBV10-2 and TRBJ2-1; D gene ambiguous. The CDR3 is made up of 13 amino acids. Germline assignment: CDR1 WSHSY and CDR2 SAAADI. The V and J ends lost 4 bases and 9 bases respectively, with 13 bases between them. The CDR3 region is CASSGAYLGEQFF. Here the CDR3 DNA reads TGCGCCAGCAGTGGGGCTTACCTTGGTGAGCAGTTCTTC.

The rearrangement uses TRBV19 and TRBJ2-2; D is undetermined. In germline, CDR1 is LNHDA, CDR2 SQIVND (reference sequence). This CDR3 contains 11 residues. V was clipped by 7 bases and J by 7 bases, with 7 bases between them. CDR3 amino acids: CASTMDGELFF. CDR3 DNA: TGTGCCAGTACGATGGACGGGGAGCTGTTTTTT.

This rearrangement joins TRBV19 to TRBJ2-7; 8 bases match TRBD1. The CDR3 runs to 14 residues. The V segment lost 6 bases and the J segment 1 base; nucleotides outside the gene matches: 5. Germline values: CDR1 LNHDA, CDR2 SQIVND (reference sequence). Here the CDR3 reads CASSPGQASYEQYF. The CDR3, as DNA: TGTGCCAGTAGCCCGGGACAGGCATCCTACGAGCAGTACTTC.

This chain links TRBV7-6 with TRBJ2-3; 8 bases align to TRBD2. The CDR3 totals 15 residues. Germline V lookup: CDR1 SGHVS, CDR2 FNYEAQ. Trimming took 3 bases from V and 1 from J; bases not matched to a gene: 3. In DNA form, the CDR3 reads TGTGCCAGCAGCTTCCCGGGACTAGGCACAGATACGCAGTATTTT. Amino acid sequence: CASSFPGLGTDTQYF.

This clone was counted a single time. For the CDR3, the DNA is TGCGCCAGCAGCCAAGATCTTTGGGGACAGCATCTTGCCTACGAGCAGTACTTC. This gives the protein CASSQDLWGQHLAYEQYF. V gene TRBV4-1 combines with J gene TRBJ2-7; 7 nucleotides align to TRBD1. The trim removed 0 bases at V and 2 bases at J, leaving 13 bases unmatched. Germline V gene data show CDR1 as MGHRA and CDR2 as YSYEKL. The CDR3 extends over 18 amino acids.

The chain couples TRBV2 to TRBJ2-7; D gene uncertain. Germline V gene sequence: CDR1 SNHLY, CDR2 FYNNEI. Trimming took off 4 bases at V and 5 bases at J, with 12 bases between the two ends. CDR3 size: 13 residues. The CDR3 region has the DNA TGTGCCAGCAGTGTTGGACGGAAGGACGAGCAGTACTTC. Protein: CASSVGRKDEQYF.

This clone was recorded a few times. This chain connects TRBV7-9 to TRBJ2-1; possible D gene TRBD1, 5 bases. The germline V and J ends were trimmed by 5 bases and 10 bases, with 12 bases remaining between them. This CDR3 is built from 12 residues. Per the germline V gene, CDR1 is SEHNR and CDR2 is FQNEAQ (reference sequence). CDR3 loop: CASSPPGWEQFF. The CDR3 region has the DNA TGTGCCAGCAGCCCCCCAGGGTGGGAGCAGTTCTTC.

This clone is a singleton in its sample. The chain couples TRBV28 to TRBJ2-3; 10 bases map to TRBD2. V trimming: 6 bases; J trimming: 3 bases; junction bases outside the gene matches: 6. The germline CDR1 and CDR2 sequences are MDHEN and SYDVKM. The CDR3 has 15 residues. CDR3 bases: TGTGCCAGCAGCCGAGGACTAGCGGAGACAGATACGCAGTATTTT. This encodes CASSRGLAETDTQYF.

V and J are TRBV7-8 and TRBJ2-7; D gene unclear. The CDR3 covers 13 residues. The V gene lost 4 bases and the J gene lost 3 bases, with 10 bases spanning the gap. Germline V gene lookup returns CDR1 SGHVS and CDR2 FQNEAQ. The chain's CDR3 is CASSSVQDYEQYF. The CDR3, as DNA: TGTGCCAGCAGCTCCGTCCAGGACTACGAGCAGTACTTC.

The rearrangement joins TRBV27 to TRBJ2-6, with 10 bases fitting TRBD1. This CDR3 comprises 19 residues. Losses at the gene ends were 8 bases for V and 4 bases for J; bases not matched to a gene: 17. Germline loops: CDR1 MNHEY, CDR2 SMNVEV (reference sequence). The CDR3 region is CASPSRRDRGEGGANVLTF. The DNA for the CDR3 is TGTGCCAGCCCCTCTCGCCGGGACAGGGGCGAAGGAGGGGCCAACGTCCTGACTTTC.

The rearrangement uses TRBV4-1 and TRBJ2-7; 10 bases match TRBD1. In germline, CDR1 is MGHRA, CDR2 YSYEKL. The ends lost 4 bases at V and 6 bases at J; junction bases unmatched: 15. The CDR3 loop spans 17 amino acids. The DNA for the CDR3 is TGCGCCAGCAGCCCCCGGACAGGGGGAAGGTCGATACGCGAGCAGTACTTC. Its protein is CASSPRTGGRSIREQYF.

The chain has TRBV6-1 and TRBJ1-1; perhaps TRBD1 as D (5 bases). This CDR3 is built from 13 residues. Germline V gene data show CDR1 as MNHNS and CDR2 as SASEGT. V gave up 5 bases and J gave up 11 bases, with 18 bases separating them. CDR3 region: CASSLTEGKEAFF. The CDR3 DNA is TGTGCCAGCAGTTTGACAGAGGGCAAGGAGGCTTTCTTT.

The chain links TRBV29-1 to TRBJ2-7; 7 bases fit TRBD2. CDR1 SQVTM and CDR2 ANQGSEA come from the germline V gene. The CDR3 contains 14 residues. Germline trimming cut 3 bases from V and 3 bases from J; bases unmatched to any gene: 8. The CDR3 reads CSVDSSGNSYEQYF. The CDR3 DNA follows: TGCAGCGTTGATTCCAGCGGGAATAGCTACGAGCAGTACTTC.

This clone was seen a handful of times. The chain is built from TRBV6-6 and TRBJ2-1; 13 positions agree with TRBD2. The CDR3 has 13 amino acids. Germline trimming cut 6 bases from V and 8 bases from J; bases unmatched to any gene: 1. CDR1 is MNHNY and CDR2 is SVGAGI in the germline V gene (reference sequence). The CDR3 sequence: CASRGLAGYEQFF. CDR3 nucleotides: TGTGCCAGCAGGGGACTAGCGGGATATGAGCAGTTCTTC.

The CDR3 DNA reads as TGTGCCAGCAGCACGGACGGGTACACCGGGGAGCTGTTTTTT. Its protein product is CASSTDGYTGELFF. The chain carries TRBV9 and TRBJ2-2; D is uncertain. The CDR3 spans 14 residues. Deletions cut 4 bases from V and 3 bases from J, with 10 bases between. Germline values: CDR1 SGDLS, CDR2 YYNGEE.

The rearrangement uses TRBV7-9 and TRBJ2-2, with D perhaps matching TRBD2 (5 bases). V was trimmed by 1 base and J by 7 bases, leaving 7 bases between them. The CDR3 is made up of 13 amino acids. CDR1 and CDR2 (germline): SEHNR, FQNEAQ (reference sequence). The CDR3 coding sequence is TGTGCCAGCAGCTTAGTCGGGGTCGGGGAGCTGTTTTTT. Translation gives CASSLVGVGELFF.

The rearrangement joins TRBV14 to TRBJ2-1; D is unclear. The CDR3 consists of 16 residues. CDR1 is SGHDN, CDR2 FVKESK, per germline. V was clipped by 0 bases and J by 2 bases, with 11 bases between them. Written as DNA, the CDR3 is TGTGCCAGCAGCCAAGAAGTACGGTTCCCCTACAATGAGCAGTTCTTC. Residues: CASSQEVRFPYNEQFF.

The gene calls are TRBV7-8 and TRBJ2-1; perhaps D is TRBD1 or TRBD2 (6 bases each). Germline V gene lookup returns CDR1 SGHVS and CDR2 FQNEAQ. With 5 bases removed from V and 4 bases from J, the gap between germline ends came to 18 bases. This CDR3 is built from 16 residues. CDR3 region: CASSLLGGGSYNEQFF. The CDR3 DNA sequence: TGTGCCAGCAGCCTCCTAGGAGGGGGTTCATACAATGAGCAGTTCTTC.

V and J are TRBV11-2 and TRBJ2-7; 9 positions agree with TRBD1. Trimming at V came to 4 bases and at J to 0 bases, leaving 4 bases not matched to a gene. This CDR3 has 15 amino acids. The V gene's germline CDR1 is SGHAT and CDR2 FQNNGV. The CDR3 loop is CASSSGQGSSYEQYF. In DNA form, the CDR3 reads TGTGCCAGCAGCTCGGGACAGGGAAGCTCCTACGAGCAGTACTTC.

The chain is built from TRBV4-1 and TRBJ2-7; D is ambiguous. V lost 1 base and J 7 bases, leaving 17 bases between the germline ends. CDR3 length equals 15 residues. Germline lookup yields CDR1 MGHRA and CDR2 YSYEKL. The CDR3 sequence: CASSQGQDGLEEQYF. The CDR3 coding sequence is TGCGCCAGCAGCCAAGGTCAGGACGGCCTTGAAGAGCAGTACTTC.